This T cell receptor (beta chain) was captured by sequencing in a study of T cell responses to AZD1222 COVID-19 vaccine. Points from the study as a whole: Clonal diversity may have been underestimated in mostly white British donors.

Of note for this clone: The antigen is unknown.

The protocol was immunoSEQ multiplex PCR, while the TCRdb copy is restricted to in-frame clones and leaves out a portion. The table includes about 140,000 clones, 86% detected once. Germline lookup yields CDR1 MGHRA and CDR2 YSYEKL. Deletions cut 1 base from V and 8 bases from J, with 15 bases between. CDR3 length equals 15 residues. The V and J genes are TRBV4-1 and TRBJ2-1; TRBD1 might be the D (5 bases). Sequencing was performed on peripheral blood, taken 28 days after the second AZD1222 dose. The TCR originated in an adult who received the AZD1222 COVID-19 vaccine. The CDR3 spells CASSQGGWARDEQFF. The CDR3 DNA reads TGCGCCAGCAGCCAAGGGGGCTGGGCCCGGGATGAGCAGTTCTTC.